This is a list of T cell receptor beta chains from one sample in a study of shared clonotypes between healthy human individuals. This table comes from immunoSEQ multiplex PCR, and its TCRdb copy is limited to in-frame clones, with some not included. The sample includes around 750,000 clones, about 74% of them seen just once. Input material: memory CD4+ T cells sorted from blood. Receptors originate from a woman under 40 in good health. CDR3s include the opening cysteine and the closing phenylalanine or tryptophan. D genes are given only for firm matches. Clone size appears in some rows only: once, few, many, or a class for an expanded clone.

J gene	V gene	D gene	clone size	CDR3 DNA	CDR3 protein
TRBJ2-5	TRBV11-2	-	-	TGTGCCAGCAGCTTCGGAACGGGGGCCCAAGAGACCCAGTACTTC	CASSFGTGAQETQYF
TRBJ1-1	TRBV5-6	TRBD1	few	TGTGCCAGCAGCTCCGTAGACAGGGGTGGCACTGAAGCTTTCTTT	CASSSVDRGGTEAFF
TRBJ2-1	TRBV7-2	TRBD2	-	TGTGCCAGCAGCTTAGTTGCTCTAGCGGGAAACAATGAGCAGTTCTTC	CASSLVALAGNNEQFF
TRBJ1-5	TRBV28	-	-	TGTGCCAGCATAGACGGGTCGTCGGGCAATCAGCCCCAGCATTTT	CASIDGSSGNQPQHF
TRBJ2-5	TRBV10-1	-	once	TGCGCCAGCAGTGAACGGATCCAAGAGACCCAGTACTTC	CASSERIQETQYF
TRBJ2-6	TRBV11-2	-	-	TGTGCCAGCAGCTTTGATCCTAGCCAGTCTGGGGCCAACGTCCTGACTTTC	CASSFDPSQSGANVLTF
TRBJ2-1	TRBV7-9	-	-	TGTGCCAGCAGCTTAAGTTTCAATGAGCAGTTCTTC	CASSLSFNEQFF
TRBJ2-3	TRBV7-9	-	-	TGTGCCAGCAGCTTAGGACCCACCACAGATACGCAGTATTTT	CASSLGPTTDTQYF
TRBJ2-7	TRBV10-3	-	-	TGTGCCATCAGTGACTTTTGGACGAAAGAGCAGTACTTC	CAISDFWTKEQYF
TRBJ2-7	TRBV5-1	-	-	TGCGCCAGCAGCTTGGTAGGCGACAGCACCTACGAGCAGTACTTC	CASSLVGDSTYEQYF
TRBJ1-1	TRBV5-1	TRBD1	few	TGCGCCAGCAGACGACAGGGGGCGACGAACACTGAAGCTTTCTTT	CASRRQGATNTEAFF
TRBJ2-6	TRBV7-8	-	-	TGTGCCAGCAGCTTAGATAGCCCACTAAACGGGGCCAACGTCCTGACTTTC	CASSLDSPLNGANVLTF
TRBJ1-2	TRBV4-2	-	few	TGTGCCAGCAGCCAAGTAGGTAGTCAGACTACTTATGGCTACACCTTC	CASSQVGSQTTYGYTF